What follows are 28 T cell receptor beta chains derived from one specimen sequenced in a study of blood T cell repertoires in COVID-19. Profiled with immunoSEQ multiplex PCR; TCRdb holds only in-frame clones, not every one. The table includes around 79,000 clones, 75% to 85% detected once. Sequencing was carried out using peripheral blood. The receptors derive from a woman aged 60-70 years with acute or convalescent COVID-19.

In this sample, this clone turned up once. This chain links TRBV4-2 with TRBJ2-7; D is uncertain. The CDR3 covers 15 residues. Trimming took off 0 bases at V and 3 bases at J, with 12 bases between the two ends. The germline V gene encodes CDR1 LGHNA and CDR2 YNFKEQ. Here the CDR3 reads CASSQESWANYEQYF. CDR3 in DNA: TGTGCCAGCAGCCAAGAATCCTGGGCGAACTACGAGCAGTACTTC.

The chain carries TRBV7-3 and TRBJ1-1; maybe TRBD1 (5 bases). Trimming took off 4 bases at V and 5 bases at J, with 11 bases between the two ends. The V gene's germline CDR1 is SGHTA and CDR2 FQGTGA. This CDR3 has 13 residues. The CDR3 spells CASSSPGRTEAFF. The CDR3 DNA reads as TGTGCCAGCAGCTCCCCAGGGAGGACTGAAGCTTTCTTT.

The chain combines TRBV6-5 with TRBJ1-6; no clear D gene. Germline-derived CDR1 and CDR2 are MNHEY and SVGAGI. The CDR3 contains 11 residues. Trimming stripped 8 bases from V and 10 bases from J, with 9 bases between. Here the CDR3 reads CASDSYSPLHF. The CDR3 bases are TGTGCCAGCGATAGTTACTCACCCCTCCACTTT.

The J gene is TRBJ1-3, the V gene TRBV11-2; unclear D gene. Germline V gene data show CDR1 as SGHAT and CDR2 as FQNNGV. The CDR3 extends over 14 amino acids. V lost 7 bases, J lost 4 bases, and 14 bases lay in between. CDR3 loop: CASTISPPGNTIYF. The DNA of the CDR3 is TGTGCCAGCACCATTAGCCCTCCGGGAAACACCATATATTTT.

This clone was detected only a few times. This chain connects TRBV5-4 to TRBJ1-1; perhaps TRBD1 as D (5 bases). Germline CDR1 and CDR2: SGHNT and YYREEE (reference sequence). The CDR3 is 15 residues long. Trimming took off 3 bases at V and 3 bases at J, with 15 bases between the two ends. The CDR3 protein is CASSWTGTVDTEAFF. The CDR3 DNA follows: TGTGCCAGCAGCTGGACCGGGACTGTGGACACTGAAGCTTTCTTT.

This chain joins TRBV6-1 and TRBJ1-2, with D perhaps matching TRBD1 (6 bases). The CDR3 covers 14 residues. With 0 bases removed from V and 9 bases from J, the gap between germline ends came to 14 bases. Looked up from germline, CDR1 is MNHNS and CDR2 is SASEGT. The CDR3 loop is CASSEAASGTSYTF. DNA of the CDR3: TGTGCCAGCAGTGAAGCGGCATCGGGGACAAGCTACACCTTC.

The rearrangement joins TRBV18 to TRBJ1-5; weak D call: TRBD1 (5 bases). V shed 3 bases and J shed 7 bases, with 13 bases lying between them. CDR3 length: 14 residues. Per the germline V gene, CDR1 is KGHSH and CDR2 is LQKENI. The CDR3 region is CASSPGGGGQPQHF. The CDR3 DNA is TGTGCCAGCTCACCTGGGGGGGGAGGCCAGCCCCAGCATTTT.

V and J are TRBV27 and TRBJ1-5, with 9 bases matching TRBD1. Germline V gene sequence: CDR1 MNHEY, CDR2 SMNVEV (reference sequence). V lost 5 bases and J lost 6; bases outside the gene matches: 5. This CDR3 has 14 amino acids. The CDR3 DNA reads TGTGCCAGCAGTCCCCGGGACAGGGCTCAGCCCCAGCATTTT. Translating gives CASSPRDRAQPQHF.

The chain uses TRBV30 and TRBJ2-2; 9 nucleotides line up with TRBD2. The CDR3 spans 11 residues. CDR1 and CDR2 from the germline V gene are GTSNPN and SVGIG (reference sequence). The V gene end was trimmed by 2 bases and the J gene end by 14 bases; junction bases not matched to a gene: 3. CDR3 protein: CAWSPGTSLFF. The CDR3 nucleotides read TGTGCCTGGAGTCCGGGGACTAGCCTGTTTTTT. Variable domain in full (rest from reference TRBV30 and TRBJ2-2): SQTIHQWPATLVQPVGSPLSLECTVEGTSNPNLYWYRQAAGRGLQLLFYSVGIGQISSEVPQNLSASRPQDRQFILSSKKLLLSDSGFYLCAWSPGTSLFFGEGSRLTVL.

V and J are TRBV4-1 and TRBJ1-2; weak D call: TRBD1 (6 bases). Germline V gene data show CDR1 as MGHRA and CDR2 as YSYEKL. Between the trimmed V and J ends, which lost 0 bases and 5 bases, there was a span of 16 bases. The CDR3 has 16 residues. The CDR3 coding sequence is TGCGCCAGCAGCCAAGATGCAGGGGAGGGAGGGTATGGCTACACCTTC. Protein: CASSQDAGEGGYGYTF.

The gene calls are TRBV20-1 and TRBJ1-2, with unresolved D. CDR3 size: 14 residues. Germline V gene sequence: CDR1 DFQATT, CDR2 SNEGSKA (reference sequence). The germline V and J ends were trimmed by 3 bases and 2 bases, with 13 bases remaining between them. The CDR3 loop is CSASVPGRNYGYTF. In nucleotides, the CDR3 is TGCAGTGCTAGTGTTCCGGGGAGAAACTATGGCTACACCTTC.

V and J are TRBV5-1 and TRBJ1-1; the D is unclear. The CDR3 has 16 residues. Germline V gene sequence: CDR1 SGHRS, CDR2 YFSETQ. Trimming removed 0 bases at V and 3 bases at J, with 15 bases between. The CDR3 loop is CASSLAEGAGDTEAFF. The CDR3 region has the DNA TGCGCCAGCAGCTTGGCCGAGGGCGCCGGCGACACTGAAGCTTTCTTT.

This clone was counted once. The V call is TRBV12-3 or TRBV12-4, the J call TRBJ1-2; perhaps TRBD1 as D (6 bases). CDR3 length equals 12 residues. Trimming took off 4 bases at V and 6 bases at J, with 9 bases between the two ends. CDR3 amino acids: CASSWGTNGYTF. CDR3 DNA: TGTGCCAGCAGTTGGGGGACAAATGGCTACACCTTC.

The chain combines TRBV2 with TRBJ2-5; no clear D. Germline V CDR1 and CDR2: SNHLY, FYNNEI. Trimming left V 7 bases short and J 4 bases short, with 10 bases between. CDR3 size: 12 residues. In nucleotides, the CDR3 is TGTGCCAGCAAAGACTTTTTAGAGACCCAGTACTTC. This translates into CASKDFLETQYF.

The chain employs TRBV25-1 and TRBJ2-7; D is perhaps TRBD2 (6 bases). The CDR3 spans 13 residues. Trimming cost V 7 bases and J 7 bases, with 17 bases left between them. The V gene's germline CDR1 is MGHDK and CDR2 SYGVNS. The CDR3 nucleotides read TGTGCCAGCACTCGCGGAGGGACCGGGGAGCAGTACTTC. It translates to CASTRGGTGEQYF.

V gene TRBV19 combines with J gene TRBJ2-1; D is possibly TRBD1 (5 bases). The V gene's germline CDR1 is LNHDA and CDR2 SQIVND (reference sequence). The V end lost 6 bases, the J end lost 5 bases, and 20 bases lay between the germline ends. CDR3 length: 16 amino acids. The CDR3 here is CASRAWGRESNNEQFF. CDR3 coding DNA: TGTGCCAGTAGGGCATGGGGCAGGGAATCGAACAATGAGCAGTTCTTC.

The chain uses TRBV11-2 and TRBJ2-1; 9 bases match TRBD2. CDR1 is SGHAT and CDR2 is FQNNGV in the germline V gene. V shed 1 base and J 8 bases; nucleotides not matched to a gene: 6. The CDR3 loop spans 15 amino acids. The CDR3 loop is CASSLGRGGRHEQFF. CDR3 nucleotides: TGTGCCAGCAGCTTAGGGCGGGGGGGCCGTCATGAGCAGTTCTTC.

The CDR3 reads CATSRGTGNPNEKLFF. DNA of the CDR3: TGTGCCACCAGCAGGGGCACAGGGAACCCTAATGAAAAACTGTTTTTT. The chain recombines TRBV15 with TRBJ1-4; D might be TRBD1 (6 bases). CDR3 length: 16 amino acids. Per the germline V gene, CDR1 is LNHNV and CDR2 is YYDKDF (reference sequence). The V end lost 3 bases, the J end lost 3 bases, and 14 bases lay between the germline ends. Together with reference TRBV15 and TRBJ1-4, the CDR3 gives the full variable domain: DAMVIQNPRYQVTQFGKPVTLSCSQTLNHNVMYWYQQKSSQAPKLLFHYYDKDFNNEADTPDNFQSRRPNTSFCFLDIRSPGLGDTAMYLCATSRGTGNPNEKLFFGSGTQLSVL.

A remark on this clone: Germline and junction disagree at one end, which may indicate a read error. The V and J genes are TRBV6-5 and TRBJ2-5, with D possibly TRBD1 on 6 matching bases. CDR1 and CDR2 from the germline V gene are MNHEY and SVGAGI. The CDR3 consists of 11 residues. The CDR3, as DNA: TGTGCCAGCAGTCCACAGGGAAGGATGCACTTC. It codes for CASSPQGRMHF.

This clone was counted a few times. V is TRBV19 and J is TRBJ2-7, with 10 positions matching TRBD1. This CDR3 region has 14 residues. V shed 5 bases and J 2 bases; nucleotides not matched to a gene: 3. Germline V CDR1 and CDR2: LNHDA, SQIVND (reference sequence). CDR3 sequence (DNA): TGTGCCAGTAGTGAGGGACAGGGGACCTACGAGCAGTACTTC. It is translated as CASSEGQGTYEQYF.

The V call is TRBV7-3, the J call TRBJ1-1; 8 bases are shared with TRBD1. CDR1 SGHTA and CDR2 FQGTGA come from the germline V gene. CDR3 length: 13 residues. The V and J ends lost 6 bases and 3 bases, in that order; junction bases with no gene match: 3. The CDR3 sequence is CASRSTGDTEAFF. DNA for the CDR3: TGTGCCAGCAGGTCGACAGGGGACACTGAAGCTTTCTTT.

This chain links TRBV7-9 with TRBJ1-1; TRBD1 is a possible D gene (6 bases). V was pared by 5 bases and J by 5 bases, with 15 bases between. This CDR3 has 14 residues. Germline CDR1 and CDR2: SEHNR and FQNEAQ (reference sequence). The CDR3: CASSPEGGRTEAFF. Here the CDR3 DNA reads TGTGCCAGCAGCCCAGAAGGGGGACGGACTGAAGCTTTCTTT.

This rearrangement joins TRBV9 to TRBJ1-1; D not resolved. The ends were cut back, 6 bases at V and 5 bases at J, with 11 bases in the middle. This CDR3 spans 12 amino acids. Germline V gene data show CDR1 as SGDLS and CDR2 as YYNGEE. The CDR3 here is CASTLRETEAFF. The CDR3 DNA reads as TGTGCCAGCACCCTACGAGAGACTGAAGCTTTCTTT.

This clone has a handful of counts. The J gene is TRBJ1-1, the V gene TRBV7-9; D gene uncertain. The CDR3 sequence is 13 residues long. The V gene's germline CDR1 is SEHNR and CDR2 FQNEAQ (reference sequence). With 7 bases removed from V and 4 bases from J, the gap between germline ends came to 13 bases. CDR3: CASNPRGGTEAFF. For the CDR3, the DNA is TGTGCCAGCAACCCCCGGGGAGGCACTGAAGCTTTCTTT.

This clone showed up just a few times. V and J are TRBV5-5 and TRBJ2-3; D unresolved. V lost 1 base, J lost 0 bases, and 6 bases lay in between. Looked up from germline, CDR1 is SGHKS and CDR2 is YYEKEE (reference sequence). The CDR3 sequence is 14 residues long. The CDR3: CASSLTRSTDTQYF. CDR3 sequence (DNA): TGTGCCAGCAGCTTGACTCGCAGCACAGATACGCAGTATTTT. The whole variable domain, filled in from reference TRBV5-5 and TRBJ2-3, reads DAGVTQSPTHLIKTRGQQVTLRCSPISGHKSVSWYQQVLGQGPQFIFQYYEKEERGRGNFPDRFSARQFPNYSSELNVNALLLGDSALYLCASSLTRSTDTQYFGPGTRLTVL.

The chain uses TRBV11-3 and TRBJ2-7; TRBD1 might be the D (5 bases). Trimming pared 5 bases from V and 6 bases from J, leaving 11 bases between. Germline V gives CDR1 SGHNT, CDR2 YENEEA. The CDR3 extends over 12 amino acids. This CDR3 is CASSQTDTEQYF. The CDR3 region has the DNA TGTGCCAGCAGCCAGACAGACACCGAGCAGTACTTC.

V is TRBV7-9 and J is TRBJ2-5, with 8 bases aligning to TRBD1. The CDR3 has 16 amino acids. J gave up 1 base and V 5 bases, and 9 bases lay outside the gene matches. Looked up from germline, CDR1 is SEHNR and CDR2 is FQNEAQ (reference sequence). CDR3 protein: CASSQRYRGVQETQYF. CDR3 sequence (DNA): TGTGCCAGCAGCCAGCGGTACAGGGGGGTCCAAGAGACCCAGTACTTC.

J is TRBJ2-7 and V is TRBV5-4, with TRBD2 matching 12 bases. CDR1 SGHNT and CDR2 YYREEE come from the germline V gene (reference sequence). The ends lost 3 bases at V and 4 bases at J; junction bases unmatched: 5. The CDR3 has 15 amino acids. In DNA, the CDR3 is TGTGCCAGCAGCTCGTGGACTAGCGGGGAGTACGAGCAGTACTTC. Its translation is CASSSWTSGEYEQYF.